These 10 T cell receptor beta chains originate from one sample sequenced in a study of patients and donors after allogeneic stem cell transplantation. TCRdb fed the RT-PCR reads into MiXCR, producing one record per CDR3 protein. The repertoire holds approximately 140,000 distinct CDR3 sequences, with 30% to 45% as singletons. The sample comprised blood, either unsorted or a sorted T cell fraction (not recorded which). The receptors were sampled from a human donor who was either an allogeneic HSCT recipient or a stem cell or donor lymphocyte infusion donor (not recorded which). It is not recorded whose cells these are; they may come from a transplant donor.

This clonotype was detected only a few times. The chain employs TRBV9 and TRBJ1-1; TRBD1 matches at 7 bases. V shed 0 bases, J shed 10 bases, and the junction held 12 bases outside the gene matches. The CDR3 extends over 15 amino acids. The germline V gene has CDR1 SGDLS and CDR2 YYNGEE. CDR3: CASSVAPDREGGAFF. Written as DNA, the CDR3 is TGTGCCAGCAGCGTAGCCCCCGACAGGGAAGGGGGAGCTTTCTTT.

This clonotype was counted between two and nine times. This chain uses TRBV27 with TRBJ1-2; TRBD1 aligns across 10 bases. This CDR3 is 16 amino acids long. V gave up 2 bases and J gave up 0 bases; unmatched junction bases: 3. CDR1 is MNHEY and CDR2 is SMNVEV in the germline V gene (reference sequence). CDR3 sequence (DNA): TGTGCCAGCAGTTTAGGTGGACAGGGGGCTAACTATGGCTACACCTTC. Amino acid sequence: CASSLGGQGANYGYTF.

The genes are TRBV12-3 or TRBV12-4 and TRBJ2-7; TRBD1 matches 7 bases. Trimming took 5 bases from V and 2 from J; bases not matched to a gene: 3. CDR3 length: 13 residues. CDR3 in amino acids: CASSPGTAYEQYV. DNA of the CDR3: TGTGCCAGCAGTCCAGGGACAGCCTACGAGCAGTACGTC.

This clonotype showed up just a few times. The chain has TRBV15 and TRBJ1-1; 7 nucleotides agree with TRBD1. The germline gives CDR1 LNHNV, CDR2 YYDKDF (reference sequence). The V gene end was trimmed by 9 bases and the J gene end by 0 bases; junction bases not matched to a gene: 13. This CDR3 spans 16 amino acids. DNA for the CDR3: TGTGCCACAGAGACCCTACGAGGGGGCATGAACACTGAAGCTTTCTTT. Translation: CATETLRGGMNTEAFF.

The chain combines TRBV20-1 with TRBJ1-5, with a possible D match to TRBD1 (5 bases). CDR3 length: 16 residues. With 6 bases removed from V and 4 bases from J, the gap between germline ends came to 22 bases. The germline CDR1 and CDR2 sequences are DFQATT and SNEGSKA (reference sequence). The CDR3 sequence: CSAPGGGGPLNQPQHF. Here the CDR3 DNA reads TGCAGTGCCCCCGGGGGAGGCGGCCCCTTAAATCAGCCCCAGCATTTT.

V usage is TRBV25-1 and J usage is TRBJ2-5; 7 bases line up with TRBD2. CDR1 and CDR2 from the germline V gene are MGHDK and SYGVNS. CDR3 size: 16 residues. The V and J ends lost 5 bases and 2 bases, in that order; junction bases with no gene match: 11. CDR3 in DNA: TGTGCCAGCAGTCCTAGGGTGGGCGGGGGTCAAGAGACCCAGTACTTC. It codes for CASSPRVGGGQETQYF.

V gene TRBV4-3 combines with J gene TRBJ2-3; TRBD2 matches 8 bases. The CDR3 extends over 17 amino acids. Losses at the gene ends were 1 base for V and 2 bases for J; bases not matched to a gene: 8. Germline CDR1 is LGHNA and CDR2 is YSLEER. CDR3 sequence: CASSQVGGTRDTDTQYF. CDR3 sequence (DNA): TGCGCCAGCAGCCAAGTTGGGGGGACTAGGGACACAGATACGCAGTATTTT.

The chain couples TRBV7-9 to TRBJ1-1; D may be TRBD1 (6 bases). Germline values: CDR1 SEHNR, CDR2 FQNEAQ (reference sequence). The CDR3 is 16 amino acids. Trimming took 4 bases from V and 4 from J, leaving 19 bases between them. CDR3 protein: CASSSYRASLSTEAFF. The CDR3 nucleotides read TGTGCCAGCAGCTCCTACAGGGCGAGCTTAAGCACTGAAGCTTTCTTT.

The chain couples TRBV5-1 to TRBJ1-5; 7 nucleotides agree with TRBD1. CDR1 and CDR2 (germline): SGHRS, YFSETQ. V gave up 4 bases and J gave up 5 bases; unmatched junction bases: 6. This CDR3 region has 14 residues. CDR3 protein: CASSPDRVDQPQHF. CDR3 bases: TGCGCCAGCAGCCCCGACAGGGTGGATCAGCCCCAGCATTTT.

This clonotype was recorded a few times. This chain connects TRBV9 to TRBJ1-3; possibly TRBD1 for D (5 bases). V was shortened by 3 bases and J by 0 bases, with 13 bases between the two germline ends. The CDR3 loop spans 16 amino acids. Per the germline V gene, CDR1 is SGDLS and CDR2 is YYNGEE. CDR3 loop: CASSARGTSSGNTIYF. For the CDR3, the DNA is TGTGCCAGCAGCGCCCGGGGGACTAGCTCTGGAAACACCATATATTTT.